Following are 8 T cell receptor beta chains from one sample sequenced in a study. TCRdb independently ran MiXCR on the RT-PCR reads; one entry per CDR3 protein. This sample has about 700,000 distinct CDR3 sequences, with 12% to 15% found just once. The sequencing input was memory CD4+ T cells from blood. The receptors originated from a female donor in good health, serving as a healthy control.

This clonotype was seen at least ten times. The V call is TRBV12-3 or TRBV12-4, the J call TRBJ1-1; the match to TRBD1 covers 7 bases. This CDR3 contains 13 residues. Trimming removed 6 bases from V and 4 bases from J; junction bases left unmatched: 5. CDR3 protein: CASSRDRATEAFF. The CDR3, as DNA: TGTGCCAGCAGCCGAGACAGGGCCACTGAAGCTTTCTTT.

J is TRBJ2-7 and V is TRBV7-8; D uncertain. V was trimmed by 1 base and J by 4 bases, leaving 20 bases between them. Germline CDR1 and CDR2: SGHVS and FQNEAQ. There are 17 residues in the CDR3. The CDR3 reads CASSLGASTPDSYEQYF. The CDR3 bases are TGTGCCAGCAGCTTAGGGGCCAGCACTCCCGACTCTTACGAGCAGTACTTC.

This clonotype has only a few counts. The gene calls are TRBV20-1 and TRBJ2-3; no clear D gene. With 2 bases removed from V and 4 bases from J, the gap between germline ends came to 10 bases. The germline V gene has CDR1 DFQATT and CDR2 SNEGSKA (reference sequence). This CDR3 comprises 13 residues. For the CDR3, the DNA is TGCAGTGCTAGACCTTCTCATCCAGATACGCAGTATTTT. As protein: CSARPSHPDTQYF.

This clonotype was detected only a few times. The chain links TRBV7-9 to TRBJ1-3; possibly TRBD1 for D (5 bases). The V gene lost 5 bases and the J gene lost 0 bases, with 20 bases spanning the gap. The CDR3 totals 18 residues. Germline V CDR1 and CDR2: SEHNR, FQNEAQ (reference sequence). The CDR3 sequence is CASSKGSGGPVSGNTIYF. CDR3 bases: TGTGCCAGCAGCAAAGGGTCGGGGGGTCCCGTCTCTGGAAACACCATATATTTT. Full variable domain (remainder filled in from reference TRBV7-9 and TRBJ1-3): DTGVSQNPRHKITKRGQNVTFRCDPISEHNRLYWYRQTLGQGPEFLTYFQNEAQLEKSRLLSDRFSAERPKGSFSTLEIQRTEQGDSAMYLCASSKGSGGPVSGNTIYFGEGSWLTVV.

This clonotype was counted a few times. This chain connects TRBV5-1 to TRBJ2-3, with TRBD2 identical over 8 bases. Germline-derived CDR1 and CDR2 are SGHRS and YFSETQ. The CDR3 extends over 16 amino acids. After removal of 3 bases from V and 5 bases from J, the junction contained 11 bases not matched to a gene. In DNA, the CDR3 is TGCGCCAGCAGCTCCTCTACGGGAGGGCCGCGAGATACGCAGTATTTT. It translates to CASSSSTGGPRDTQYF.

V is TRBV28 and J is TRBJ2-7; 7 nucleotides line up with TRBD1. The V and J ends lost 7 bases and 5 bases, in that order; junction bases with no gene match: 14. The CDR3 covers 15 residues. Germline values: CDR1 MDHEN, CDR2 SYDVKM. CDR3 in amino acids: CASNQLTGVVDEQYF. The CDR3, as DNA: TGTGCCAGCAACCAACTCACAGGGGTGGTAGACGAGCAGTACTTC.

The table lists this clonotype with a few counts. The chain recombines TRBV5-4 with TRBJ1-1; D is uncertain. The CDR3 runs to 16 residues. The germline gives CDR1 SGHNT, CDR2 YYREEE (reference sequence). V was cut by 5 bases and J by 3 bases, with 20 bases left in between. CDR3 protein: CASRRGAGHTDTEAFF. The CDR3 region has the DNA TGTGCCAGCAGACGAGGAGCGGGTCATACGGACACTGAAGCTTTCTTT.

This chain uses TRBV2 with TRBJ1-2, with 10 bases that match TRBD1. The CDR3 extends over 13 amino acids. Germline CDR1 and CDR2: SNHLY and FYNNEI. The V and J ends lost 7 bases and 6 bases, in that order; junction bases with no gene match: 5. The CDR3 sequence: CASNTDRGDGYTF. In nucleotides, the CDR3 is TGTGCCAGCAACACGGACAGGGGGGATGGCTACACCTTC.